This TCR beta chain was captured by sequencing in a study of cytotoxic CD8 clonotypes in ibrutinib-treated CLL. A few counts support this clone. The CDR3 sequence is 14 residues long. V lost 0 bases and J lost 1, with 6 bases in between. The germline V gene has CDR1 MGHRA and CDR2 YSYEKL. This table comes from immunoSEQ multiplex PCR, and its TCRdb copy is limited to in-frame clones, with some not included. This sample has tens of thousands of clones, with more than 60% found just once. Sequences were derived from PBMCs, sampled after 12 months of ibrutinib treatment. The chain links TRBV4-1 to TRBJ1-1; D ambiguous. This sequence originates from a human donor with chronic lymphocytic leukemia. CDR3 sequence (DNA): TGCGCCAGCAGCCAAGATTTTGGGAACACTGAAGCTTTCTTT. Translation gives CASSQDFGNTEAFF.